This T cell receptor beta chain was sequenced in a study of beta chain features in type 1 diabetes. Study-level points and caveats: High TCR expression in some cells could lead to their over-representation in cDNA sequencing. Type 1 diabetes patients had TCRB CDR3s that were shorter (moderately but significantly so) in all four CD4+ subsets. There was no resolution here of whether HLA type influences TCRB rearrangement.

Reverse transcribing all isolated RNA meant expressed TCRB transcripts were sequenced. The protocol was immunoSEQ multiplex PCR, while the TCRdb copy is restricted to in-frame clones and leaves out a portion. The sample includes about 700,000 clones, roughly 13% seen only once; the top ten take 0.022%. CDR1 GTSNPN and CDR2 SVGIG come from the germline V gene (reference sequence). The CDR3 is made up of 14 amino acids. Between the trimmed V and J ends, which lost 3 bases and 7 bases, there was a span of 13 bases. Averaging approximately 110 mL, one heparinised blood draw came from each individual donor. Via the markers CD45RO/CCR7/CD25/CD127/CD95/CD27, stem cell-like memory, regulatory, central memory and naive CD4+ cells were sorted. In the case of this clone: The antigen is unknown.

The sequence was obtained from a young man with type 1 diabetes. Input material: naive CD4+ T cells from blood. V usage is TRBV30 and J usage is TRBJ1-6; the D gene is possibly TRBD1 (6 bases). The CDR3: CAWRGAGRNSPLHF. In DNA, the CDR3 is TGTGCCTGGAGGGGGGCAGGGAGGAATTCACCCCTCCACTTT.